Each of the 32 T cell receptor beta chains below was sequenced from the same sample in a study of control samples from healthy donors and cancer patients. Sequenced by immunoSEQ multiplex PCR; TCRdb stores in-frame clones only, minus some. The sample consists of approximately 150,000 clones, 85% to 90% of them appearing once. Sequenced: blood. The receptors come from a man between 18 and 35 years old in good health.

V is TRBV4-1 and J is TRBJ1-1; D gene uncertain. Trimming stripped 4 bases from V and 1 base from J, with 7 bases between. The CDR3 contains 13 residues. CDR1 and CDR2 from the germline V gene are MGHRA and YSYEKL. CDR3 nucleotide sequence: TGCGCCAGCAGCCTTATGGGGAACACTGAAGCTTTCTTT. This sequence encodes CASSLMGNTEAFF.

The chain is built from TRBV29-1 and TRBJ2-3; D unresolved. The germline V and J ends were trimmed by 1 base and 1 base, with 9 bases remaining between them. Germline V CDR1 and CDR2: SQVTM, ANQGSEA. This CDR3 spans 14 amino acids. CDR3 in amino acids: CSVEGPTGTDTQYF. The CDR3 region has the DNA TGCAGCGTTGAAGGTCCCACAGGCACAGATACGCAGTATTTT.

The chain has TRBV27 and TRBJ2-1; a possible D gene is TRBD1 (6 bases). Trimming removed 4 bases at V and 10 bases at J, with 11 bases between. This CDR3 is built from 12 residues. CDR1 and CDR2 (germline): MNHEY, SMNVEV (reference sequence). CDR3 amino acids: CASSSNREEQFF. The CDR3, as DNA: TGTGCCAGCAGTTCCAACAGGGAGGAGCAGTTCTTC.

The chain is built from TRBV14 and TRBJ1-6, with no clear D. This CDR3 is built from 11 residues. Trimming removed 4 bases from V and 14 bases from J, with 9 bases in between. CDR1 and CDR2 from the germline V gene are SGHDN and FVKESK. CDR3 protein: CASSLGASLHF. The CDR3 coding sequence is TGTGCCAGCAGCCTAGGAGCCTCCCTCCACTTT.

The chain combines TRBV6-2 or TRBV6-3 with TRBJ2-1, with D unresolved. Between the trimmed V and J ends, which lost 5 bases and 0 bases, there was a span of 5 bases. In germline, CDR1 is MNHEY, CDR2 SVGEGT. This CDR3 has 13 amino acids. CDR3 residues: CASSHPSYNEQFF. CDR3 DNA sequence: TGTGCCAGCAGTCATCCCTCCTACAATGAGCAGTTCTTC.

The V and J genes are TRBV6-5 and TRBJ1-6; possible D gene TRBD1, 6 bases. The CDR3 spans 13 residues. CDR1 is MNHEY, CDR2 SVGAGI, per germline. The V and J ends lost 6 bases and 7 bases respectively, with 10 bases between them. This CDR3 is CASRGGINSPLHF. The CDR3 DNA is TGTGCCAGCAGAGGGGGGATCAATTCACCCCTCCACTTT.

The CDR3 region has the DNA TGTGCCAGCAGGCCACTCCATTACACTGAAGCTTTCTTT. Translation: CASRPLHYTEAFF. The chain is built from TRBV6-5 and TRBJ1-1; D gene ambiguous. This CDR3 spans 13 amino acids. CDR1 and CDR2 from the germline V gene are MNHEY and SVGAGI. With 6 bases removed from V and 3 bases from J, the gap between germline ends came to 11 bases.

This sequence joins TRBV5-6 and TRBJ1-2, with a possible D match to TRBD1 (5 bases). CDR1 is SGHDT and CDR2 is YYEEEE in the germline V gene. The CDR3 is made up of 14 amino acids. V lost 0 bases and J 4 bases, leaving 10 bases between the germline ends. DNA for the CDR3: TGTGCCAGCAGCTTGGGCCAGGGAAGCTATGGCTACACCTTC. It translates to CASSLGQGSYGYTF.

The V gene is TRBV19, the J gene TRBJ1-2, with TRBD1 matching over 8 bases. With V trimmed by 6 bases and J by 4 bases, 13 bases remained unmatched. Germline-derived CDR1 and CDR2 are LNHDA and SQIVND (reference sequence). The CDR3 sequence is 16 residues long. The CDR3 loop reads CASSKRPSGQGYGYTF. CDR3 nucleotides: TGTGCCAGTAGCAAAAGACCGAGCGGACAGGGCTATGGCTACACCTTC. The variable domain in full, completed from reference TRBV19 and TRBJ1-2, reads DGGITQSPKYLFRKEGQNVTLSCEQNLNHDAMYWYRQDPGQGLRLIYYSQIVNDFQKGDIAEGYSVSREKKESFPLTVTSAQKNPTAFYLCASSKRPSGQGYGYTFGSGTRLTVV.

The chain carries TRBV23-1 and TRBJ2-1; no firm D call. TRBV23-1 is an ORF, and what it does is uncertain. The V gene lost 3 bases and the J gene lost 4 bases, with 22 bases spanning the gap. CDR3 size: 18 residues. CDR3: CASSHQDMDGRVYNEQFF. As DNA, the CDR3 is TGCGCCAGCAGTCACCAAGACATGGATGGCCGGGTATACAATGAGCAGTTCTTC.

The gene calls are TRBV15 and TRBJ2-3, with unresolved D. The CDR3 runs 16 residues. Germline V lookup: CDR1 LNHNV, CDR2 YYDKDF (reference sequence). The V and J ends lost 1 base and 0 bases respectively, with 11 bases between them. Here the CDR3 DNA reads TGTGCCACCAGCAGAGGAGACGAATCTAGCACAGATACGCAGTATTTT. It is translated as CATSRGDESSTDTQYF.

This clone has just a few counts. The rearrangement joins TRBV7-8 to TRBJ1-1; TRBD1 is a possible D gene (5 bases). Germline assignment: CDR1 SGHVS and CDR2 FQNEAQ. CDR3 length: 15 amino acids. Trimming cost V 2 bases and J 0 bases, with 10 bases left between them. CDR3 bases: TGTGCCAGCAGCTTACGTGAGGGGATGAACACTGAAGCTTTCTTT. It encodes CASSLREGMNTEAFF.

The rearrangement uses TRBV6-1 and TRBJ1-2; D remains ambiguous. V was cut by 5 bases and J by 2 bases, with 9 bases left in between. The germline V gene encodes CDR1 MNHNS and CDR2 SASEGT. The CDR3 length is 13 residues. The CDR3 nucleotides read TGTGCCAGCAGTAAAAGTGGGAACTATGGCTACACCTTC. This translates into CASSKSGNYGYTF.

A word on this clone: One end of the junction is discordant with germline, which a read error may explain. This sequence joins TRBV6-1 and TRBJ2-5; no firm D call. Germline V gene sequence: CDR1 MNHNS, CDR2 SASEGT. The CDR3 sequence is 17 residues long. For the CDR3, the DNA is TGTGCCAACAGTGTAAGGTTCAGGATAACAAACCAAGAGACCCAGTACTTC. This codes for CANSVRFRITNQETQYF.

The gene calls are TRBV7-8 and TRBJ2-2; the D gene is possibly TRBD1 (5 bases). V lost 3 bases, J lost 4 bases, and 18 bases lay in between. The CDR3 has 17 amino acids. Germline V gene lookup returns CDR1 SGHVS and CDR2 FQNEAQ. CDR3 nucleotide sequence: TGTGCCAGCAGCTTTCAGGGTTTCGATTCTAGCACCGGGGAGCTGTTTTTT. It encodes CASSFQGFDSSTGELFF.

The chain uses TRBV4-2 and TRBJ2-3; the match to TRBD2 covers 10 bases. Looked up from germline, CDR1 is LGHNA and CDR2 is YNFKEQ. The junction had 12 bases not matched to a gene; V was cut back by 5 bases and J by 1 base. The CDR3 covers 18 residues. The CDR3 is CASSARTGGLAGTDTQYF. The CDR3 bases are TGTGCCAGCAGCGCCCGTACGGGAGGACTAGCGGGCACAGATACGCAGTATTTT.

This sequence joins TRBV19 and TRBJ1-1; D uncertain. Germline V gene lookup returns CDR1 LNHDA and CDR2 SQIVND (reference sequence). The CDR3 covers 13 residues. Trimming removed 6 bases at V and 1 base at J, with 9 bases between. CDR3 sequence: CASSVQRNTEAFF. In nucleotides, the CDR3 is TGTGCCAGTAGCGTACAGCGGAACACTGAAGCTTTCTTT.

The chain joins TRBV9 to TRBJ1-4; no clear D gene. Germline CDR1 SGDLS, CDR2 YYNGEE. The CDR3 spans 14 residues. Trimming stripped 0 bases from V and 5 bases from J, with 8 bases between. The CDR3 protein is CASSVGGSNEKLFF. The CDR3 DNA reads TGTGCCAGCAGCGTAGGGGGTTCGAATGAAAAACTGTTTTTT.

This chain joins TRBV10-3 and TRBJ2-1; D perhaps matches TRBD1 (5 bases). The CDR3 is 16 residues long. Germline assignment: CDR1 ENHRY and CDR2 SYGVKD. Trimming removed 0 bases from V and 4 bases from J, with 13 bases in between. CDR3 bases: TGTGCCATCAGTGAGTCTGGGGCTCCCCGATACAATGAGCAGTTCTTC. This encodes CAISESGAPRYNEQFF.

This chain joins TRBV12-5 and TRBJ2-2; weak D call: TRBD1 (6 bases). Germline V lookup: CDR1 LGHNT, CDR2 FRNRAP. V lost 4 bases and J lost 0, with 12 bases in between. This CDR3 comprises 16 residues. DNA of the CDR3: TGTGCTAGTGGTTCCACAGGGTACCCGAACACCGGGGAGCTGTTTTTT. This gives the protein CASGSTGYPNTGELFF.

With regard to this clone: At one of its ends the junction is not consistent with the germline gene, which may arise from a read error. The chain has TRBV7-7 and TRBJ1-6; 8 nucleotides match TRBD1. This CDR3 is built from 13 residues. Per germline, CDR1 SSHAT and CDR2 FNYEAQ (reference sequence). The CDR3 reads CASSQDREAPLHF. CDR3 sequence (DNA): TGTGCTAGCAGCCAGGACAGGGAGGCACCCCTCCACTTT.

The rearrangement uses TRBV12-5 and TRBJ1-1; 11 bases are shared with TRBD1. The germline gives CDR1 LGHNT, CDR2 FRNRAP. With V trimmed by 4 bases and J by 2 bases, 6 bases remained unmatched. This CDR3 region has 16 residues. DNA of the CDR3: TGTGCTAGTGGTTCCCATCGGACAGGGGGCAACACTGAAGCTTTCTTT. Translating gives CASGSHRTGGNTEAFF. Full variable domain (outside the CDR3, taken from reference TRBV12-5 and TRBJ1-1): DARVTQTPRHKVTEMGQEVTMRCQPILGHNTVFWYRQTMMQGLELLAYFRNRAPLDDSGMPKDRFSAEMPDATLATLKIQPSEPRDSAVYFCASGSHRTGGNTEAFFGQGTRLTVV.

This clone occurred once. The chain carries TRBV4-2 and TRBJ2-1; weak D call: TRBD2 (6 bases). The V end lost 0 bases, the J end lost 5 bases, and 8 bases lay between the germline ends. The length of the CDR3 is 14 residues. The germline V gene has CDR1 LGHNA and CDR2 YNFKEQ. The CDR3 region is CASSQEGLNNEQFF. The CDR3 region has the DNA TGTGCCAGCAGCCAAGAAGGACTAAACAATGAGCAGTTCTTC.

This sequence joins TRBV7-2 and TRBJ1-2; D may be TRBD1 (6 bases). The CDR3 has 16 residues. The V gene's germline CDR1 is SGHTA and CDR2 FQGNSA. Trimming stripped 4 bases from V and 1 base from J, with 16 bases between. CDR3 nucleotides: TGTGCCAGCAGCTCCCCCCGGACAGAGTTTAACTATGGCTACACCTTC. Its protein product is CASSSPRTEFNYGYTF.

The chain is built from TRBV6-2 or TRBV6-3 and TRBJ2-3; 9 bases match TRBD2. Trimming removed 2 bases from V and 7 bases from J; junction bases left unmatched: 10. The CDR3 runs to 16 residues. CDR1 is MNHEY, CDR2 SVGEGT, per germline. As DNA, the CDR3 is TGTGCCAGCAGTTACCGCGCGGGGGGGCGTATTAATACGCAGTATTTT. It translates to CASSYRAGGRINTQYF.

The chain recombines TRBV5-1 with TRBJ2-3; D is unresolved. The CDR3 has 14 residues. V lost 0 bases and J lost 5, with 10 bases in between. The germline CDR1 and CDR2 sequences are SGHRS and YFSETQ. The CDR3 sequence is CASSLALPEDTQYF. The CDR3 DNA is TGCGCCAGCAGCTTGGCTTTACCGGAAGATACGCAGTATTTT.

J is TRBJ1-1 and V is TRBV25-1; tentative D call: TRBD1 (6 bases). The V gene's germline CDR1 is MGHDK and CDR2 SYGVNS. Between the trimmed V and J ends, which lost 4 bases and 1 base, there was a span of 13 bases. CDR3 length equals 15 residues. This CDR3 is CASSAQQGKNTEAFF. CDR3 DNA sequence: TGTGCCAGCAGTGCCCAACAGGGCAAGAACACTGAAGCTTTCTTT.

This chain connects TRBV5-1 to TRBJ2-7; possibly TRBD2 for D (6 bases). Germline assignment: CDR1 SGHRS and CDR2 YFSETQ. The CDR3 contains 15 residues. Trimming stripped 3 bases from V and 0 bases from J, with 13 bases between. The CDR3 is CASSSGTESSYEQYF. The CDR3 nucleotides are TGCGCCAGCAGCTCCGGGACTGAGAGCTCCTACGAGCAGTACTTC. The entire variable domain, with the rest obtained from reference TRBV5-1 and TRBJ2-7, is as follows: KAGVTQTPRYLIKTRGQQVTLSCSPISGHRSVSWYQQTPGQGLQFLFEYFSETQRNKGNFPGRFSGRQFSNSRSEMNVSTLELGDSALYLCASSSGTESSYEQYFGPGTRLTVT.

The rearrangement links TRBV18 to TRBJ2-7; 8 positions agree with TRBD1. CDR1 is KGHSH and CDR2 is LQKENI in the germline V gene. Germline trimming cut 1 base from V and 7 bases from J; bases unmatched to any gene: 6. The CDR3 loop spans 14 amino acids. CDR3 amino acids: CASSPRQGFWEQYF. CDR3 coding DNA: TGTGCCAGCTCACCACGACAGGGGTTTTGGGAGCAGTACTTC.

CDR3 bases: TGTGCCAGCAGCTTAGCCCTAATAACATCGGCCGCTTTCTTT. Protein sequence: CASSLALITSAAFF. The chain uses TRBV7-2 and TRBJ1-1; D not certain. With 0 bases removed from V and 11 bases from J, the gap between germline ends came to 16 bases. CDR1 and CDR2 from the germline V gene are SGHTA and FQGNSA. The CDR3 covers 14 residues.

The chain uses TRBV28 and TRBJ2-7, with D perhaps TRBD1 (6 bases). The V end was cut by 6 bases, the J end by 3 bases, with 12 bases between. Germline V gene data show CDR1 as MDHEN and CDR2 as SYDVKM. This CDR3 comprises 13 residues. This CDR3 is CASSRGGGYEQYF. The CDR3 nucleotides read TGTGCCAGCAGCAGGGGTGGGGGCTACGAGCAGTACTTC.

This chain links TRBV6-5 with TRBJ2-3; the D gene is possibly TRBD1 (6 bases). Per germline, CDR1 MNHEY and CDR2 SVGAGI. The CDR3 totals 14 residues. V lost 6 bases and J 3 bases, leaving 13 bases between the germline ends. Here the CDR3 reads CASRVQGSTDTQYF. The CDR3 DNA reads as TGTGCCAGCAGGGTACAGGGATCGACAGATACGCAGTATTTT.